This TCR beta chain is from a study of T-cell reconstitution after alpha-beta-depleted transplantation in children (dated by TCRdb to the mid-2010s). For context, the study as a whole: The study quantitatively tracked T-cell immune reconstitution after TCRalphabeta/CD19-depleted allogeneic hematopoietic cell transplantation in children using TCR repertoire profiling.

This clonotype was seen at least ten times. Its specific antigen is unknown. No quality values exist for individual bases; no much larger clone is one base distant. Sequences SQVTM (CDR1) and ANQGSEA (CDR2) are obtained from the germline V gene. Cut back by 7 bases and 1 base, the V and J ends lie 17 bases apart. The CDR3 sequence holds 14 residues, the cysteine and phenylalanine included. The retained sequence is limited to the CDR3, 42 bases, with the frame set at the first base. The library was prepared using PCR. Sequencer: Illumina HiSeq 2500. To normalize quantification of the TCRbeta repertoire, the TCR libraries were built with molecular barcoding that relied on unique molecular identifiers. Starting from the raw public reads, TCRdb applied fastp trimming at Q25, assembled clones with MiXCR and retained in-frame beta chains. Merged by CDR3 protein, the rows form single entries marked with the most common genes and DNA. For this sample there are some 350,000 distinct CDR3 sequences; 10% appear just once. The ten biggest clones cover approximately 2.3% of the sample.

Sequenced material: PBMCs from the stem cell graft donor, taken from the stem cell graft. The sequence links TRBV29-1 to TRBJ2-7; the D gene is tentatively TRBD1 or TRBD2, each matching 7 bases. The receptor comes from a human donor who donated a stem cell graft to a child with acute lymphoblastic leukemia. The CDR3 here reads CSAAGQPGSYEQYF. The bases are TGCAGCGCAGCGGGACAGCCAGGTTCCTACGAGCAGTACTTC.